Sequencing of this T cell receptor beta chain was carried out in a study of early stage breast cancer tumors. Study background: Approximately 10-fold was the mean read coverage per sample. Broader study findings: Most shared enriched TCRB sequences were commonly generated ones.

Note on this clone: Antigen unknown.

V was clipped by 5 bases and J by 5 bases; unmatched bases: 7. Germline V gives CDR1 SGHVS, CDR2 FNYEAQ. The CDR3 length is 15 residues. The method was immunoSEQ multiplex PCR; TCRdb's version includes in-frame clones alone and lacks a portion of them. The sample has about 48,000 clones, approximately 80% seen once; the top ten hold 1.3% to 1.5%. This TCR was sampled from a person aged 50 to 59 with breast cancer. The sequenced material came from blood. The V and J genes are TRBV7-6 and TRBJ2-1; 9 nucleotides match TRBD2. CDR3 residues: CASSHPAGGNNEQFF. CDR3 DNA sequence: TGTGCCAGCAGCCACCCAGCGGGAGGCAACAATGAGCAGTTCTTC.